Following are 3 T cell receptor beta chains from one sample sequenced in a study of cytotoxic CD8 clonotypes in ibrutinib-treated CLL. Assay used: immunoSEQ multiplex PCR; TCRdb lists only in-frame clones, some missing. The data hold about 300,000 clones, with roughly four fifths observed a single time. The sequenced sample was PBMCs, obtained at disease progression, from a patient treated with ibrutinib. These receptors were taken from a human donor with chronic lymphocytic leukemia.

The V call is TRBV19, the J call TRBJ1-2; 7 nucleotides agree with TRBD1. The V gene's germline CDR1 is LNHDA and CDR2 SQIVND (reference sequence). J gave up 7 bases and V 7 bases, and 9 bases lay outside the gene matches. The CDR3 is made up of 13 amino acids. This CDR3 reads CASKTGDRLGYTF. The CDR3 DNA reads TGTGCCAGTAAAACAGGGGATCGGCTTGGCTACACCTTC. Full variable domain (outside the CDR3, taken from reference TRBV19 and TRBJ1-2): DGGITQSPKYLFRKEGQNVTLSCEQNLNHDAMYWYRQDPGQGLRLIYYSQIVNDFQKGDIAEGYSVSREKKESFPLTVTSAQKNPTAFYLCASKTGDRLGYTFGSGTRLTVV.

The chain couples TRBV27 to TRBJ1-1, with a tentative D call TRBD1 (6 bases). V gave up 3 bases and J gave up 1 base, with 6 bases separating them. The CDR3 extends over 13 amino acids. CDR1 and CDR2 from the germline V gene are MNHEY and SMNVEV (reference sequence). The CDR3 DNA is TGTGCCAGCAGTTTGACAGGGAACACTGAAGCTTTCTTT. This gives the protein CASSLTGNTEAFF.

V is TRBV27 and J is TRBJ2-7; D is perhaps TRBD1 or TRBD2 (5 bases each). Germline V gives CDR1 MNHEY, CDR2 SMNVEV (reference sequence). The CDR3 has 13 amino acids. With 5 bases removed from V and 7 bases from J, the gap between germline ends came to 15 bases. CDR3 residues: CASSRDSGSEQYF. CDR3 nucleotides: TGTGCCAGCAGTCGGGATTCAGGGTCGGAGCAGTACTTC.